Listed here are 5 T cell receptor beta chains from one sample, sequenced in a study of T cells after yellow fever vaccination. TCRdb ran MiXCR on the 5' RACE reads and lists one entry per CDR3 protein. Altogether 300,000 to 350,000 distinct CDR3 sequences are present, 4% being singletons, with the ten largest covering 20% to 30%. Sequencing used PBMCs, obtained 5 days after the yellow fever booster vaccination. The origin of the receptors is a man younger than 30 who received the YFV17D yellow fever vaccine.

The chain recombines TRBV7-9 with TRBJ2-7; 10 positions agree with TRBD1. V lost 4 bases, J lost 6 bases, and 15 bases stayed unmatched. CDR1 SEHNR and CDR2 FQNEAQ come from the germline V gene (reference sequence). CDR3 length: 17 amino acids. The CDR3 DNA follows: TGTGCCAGCAGCTCCAGGCCGGGACAGGGGCCCCCTGGCGAGCAGTACTTC. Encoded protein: CASSSRPGQGPPGEQYF. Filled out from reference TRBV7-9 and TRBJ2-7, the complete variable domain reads DTGVSQNPRHKITKRGQNVTFRCDPISEHNRLYWYRQTLGQGPEFLTYFQNEAQLEKSRLLSDRFSAERPKGSFSTLEIQRTEQGDSAMYLCASSSRPGQGPPGEQYFGPGTRLTVT.

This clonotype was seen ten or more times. In DNA form, the CDR3 reads TGTGCCACCTCGGGGGGGCCGGAGACCCAGTACTTC. Its protein product is CATSGGPETQYF. The genes are TRBV12-3 or TRBV12-4 and TRBJ2-5; 8 bases align to TRBD2. The V segment lost 10 bases and the J segment 5 bases; nucleotides outside the gene matches: 6. This CDR3 region has 12 residues.

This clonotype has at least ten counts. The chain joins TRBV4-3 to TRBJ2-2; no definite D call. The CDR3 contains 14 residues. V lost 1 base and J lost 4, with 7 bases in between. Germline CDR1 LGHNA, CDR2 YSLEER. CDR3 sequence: CASSQAPATGELFF. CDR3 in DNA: TGCGCCAGCAGCCAAGCCCCAGCCACCGGGGAGCTGTTTTTT.

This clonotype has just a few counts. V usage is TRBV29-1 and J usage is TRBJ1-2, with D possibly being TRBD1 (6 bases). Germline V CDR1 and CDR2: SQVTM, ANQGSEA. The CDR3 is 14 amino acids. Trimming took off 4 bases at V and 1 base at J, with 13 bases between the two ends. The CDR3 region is CSVVDSAINYGYTF. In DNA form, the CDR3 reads TGCAGCGTTGTGGACAGCGCAATTAACTATGGCTACACCTTC.

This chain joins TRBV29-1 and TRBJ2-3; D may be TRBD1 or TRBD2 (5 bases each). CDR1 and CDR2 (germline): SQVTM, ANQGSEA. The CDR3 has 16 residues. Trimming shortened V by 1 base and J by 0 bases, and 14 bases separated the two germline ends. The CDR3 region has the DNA TGCAGCGTTGAAGGGGGGAGACAGAAGAGCACAGATACGCAGTATTTT. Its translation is CSVEGGRQKSTDTQYF.